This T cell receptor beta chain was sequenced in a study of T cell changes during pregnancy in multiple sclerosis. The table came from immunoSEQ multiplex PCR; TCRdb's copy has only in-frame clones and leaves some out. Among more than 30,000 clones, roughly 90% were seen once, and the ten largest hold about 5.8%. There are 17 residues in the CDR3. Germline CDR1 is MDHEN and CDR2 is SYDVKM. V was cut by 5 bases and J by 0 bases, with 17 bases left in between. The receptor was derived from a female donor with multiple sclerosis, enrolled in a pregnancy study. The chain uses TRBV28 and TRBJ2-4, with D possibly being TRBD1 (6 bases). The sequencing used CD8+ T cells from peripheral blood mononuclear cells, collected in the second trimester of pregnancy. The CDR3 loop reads CASSTDRQIIAKNIQYF. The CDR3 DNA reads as TGTGCCAGCAGTACAGACAGGCAGATCATAGCCAAAAACATTCAGTACTTC. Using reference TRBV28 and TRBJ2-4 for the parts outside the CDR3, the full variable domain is DVKVTQSSRYLVKRTGEKVFLECVQDMDHENMFWYRQDPGLGLRLIYFSYDVKMKEKGDIPEGYSVSREKKERFSLILESASTNQTSMYLCASSTDRQIIAKNIQYFGAGTRLSVL.